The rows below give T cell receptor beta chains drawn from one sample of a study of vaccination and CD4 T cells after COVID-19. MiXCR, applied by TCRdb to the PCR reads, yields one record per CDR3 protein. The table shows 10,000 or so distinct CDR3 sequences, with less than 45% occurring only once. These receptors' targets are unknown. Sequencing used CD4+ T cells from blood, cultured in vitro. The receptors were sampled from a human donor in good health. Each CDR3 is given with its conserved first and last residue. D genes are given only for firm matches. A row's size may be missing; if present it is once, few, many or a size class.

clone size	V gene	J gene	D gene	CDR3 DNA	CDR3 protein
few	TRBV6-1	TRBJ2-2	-	TGTGCCAGCACCTGGGGGGCTGACACCGGGGAGCTGTTTTTT	CASTWGADTGELFF
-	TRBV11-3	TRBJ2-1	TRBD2	TGTGCCAGCAGCTTTAGGCCTAGCGGATCATACAATGAGCAGTTCTTC	CASSFRPSGSYNEQFF
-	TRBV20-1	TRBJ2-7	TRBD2	TGCAGTGCACCACTAGCGGGAGTATTTCTCGAGCAGTACTTC	CSAPLAGVFLEQYF
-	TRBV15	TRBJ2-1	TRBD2	TGTGCCACCAGCAGACTACTAGCGGGAGGGATTTACAATGAGCAGTTCTTC	CATSRLLAGGIYNEQFF
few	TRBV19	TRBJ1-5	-	TGTGCCAGTAAAGACAGTATCGGGAATCAGCCCCAGCATTTT	CASKDSIGNQPQHF
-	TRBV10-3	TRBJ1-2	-	TGTGCCAGCCTAAGCCACGGCGGGAGCTATGGCTACACCTTC	CASLSHGGSYGYTF
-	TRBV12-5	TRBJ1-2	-	TGTGCTAGTGGTTTGGCACAGGGAGGGAACTATGGTTACACCTTC	CASGLAQGGNYGYTF
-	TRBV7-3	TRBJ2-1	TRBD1	TGTGCCGGCAGCTTAACGCCCGGGACAGGCTACAATGAGCAGTTCTTC	CAGSLTPGTGYNEQFF
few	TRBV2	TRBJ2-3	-	TGTGCCAGCAGTGGGGGACTGAGCGGGAGCACAGATACGCAGTATTTT	CASSGGLSGSTDTQYF
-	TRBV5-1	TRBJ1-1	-	TGCGCCAGCAGCTTGGCCAACGGGGAGGGCACTGAAGCTTTCTTT	CASSLANGEGTEAFF
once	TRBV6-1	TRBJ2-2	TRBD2	TGTGCCAGCAGGAGACTAGCGGGAGTTGGGACCGGGGAGCTGTTTTTT	CASRRLAGVGTGELFF
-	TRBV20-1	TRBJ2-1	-	TGCAGTGCTAGAGATCAGGGAATGAATGAGCAGTTCTTC	CSARDQGMNEQFF
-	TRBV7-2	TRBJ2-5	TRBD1	TGTGCCAGCAGCGTTCGGACAGGGGAGACCCAGTACTTC	CASSVRTGETQYF
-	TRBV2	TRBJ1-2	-	TGTGGGGTTCGGCCGGGGAACTATGGCTACACCTTC	CGVRPGNYGYTF
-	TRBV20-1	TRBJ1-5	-	TGCAGTGCCTCAGATAAGAGACAGGCGGATAGCAATCAGCCCCAGCATTTT	CSASDKRQADSNQPQHF
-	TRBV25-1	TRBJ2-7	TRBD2	TGTGCCAGCAGTGAGAGTAGAAGCGGGGATTTCTACGAGCAGTACTTC	CASSESRSGDFYEQYF
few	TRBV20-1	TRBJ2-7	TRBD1	TGCAGTGCTAGGAAGCCGGGACAGGGTCGCGAGCAGTACTTC	CSARKPGQGREQYF
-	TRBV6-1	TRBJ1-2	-	TGTGCCAGCAGTCGCCTTCGGGGGGAAGTTAGTTCCGGGTATGGCTACACCTTC	CASSRLRGEVSSGYGYTF
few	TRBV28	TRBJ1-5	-	TGTGCCAGCAGTTTTTGGCAGGGTGGCAATCAGCCCCAGCATTTT	CASSFWQGGNQPQHF
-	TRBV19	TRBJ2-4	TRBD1	TGTGCCAGTAGTTCCCGGGACAGGGTCAACATTCAGTACTTC	CASSSRDRVNIQYF